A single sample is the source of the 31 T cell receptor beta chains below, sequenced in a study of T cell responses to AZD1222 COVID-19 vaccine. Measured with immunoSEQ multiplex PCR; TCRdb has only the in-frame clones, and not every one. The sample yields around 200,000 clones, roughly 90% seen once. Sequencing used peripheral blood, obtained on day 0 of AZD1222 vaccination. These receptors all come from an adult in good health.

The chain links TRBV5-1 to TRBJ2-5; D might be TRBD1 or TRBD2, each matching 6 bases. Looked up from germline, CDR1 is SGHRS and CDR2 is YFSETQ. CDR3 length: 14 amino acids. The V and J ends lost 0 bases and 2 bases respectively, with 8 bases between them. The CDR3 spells CASSLGGAQETQYF. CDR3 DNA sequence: TGCGCCAGCAGCTTGGGGGGGGCTCAAGAGACCCAGTACTTC.

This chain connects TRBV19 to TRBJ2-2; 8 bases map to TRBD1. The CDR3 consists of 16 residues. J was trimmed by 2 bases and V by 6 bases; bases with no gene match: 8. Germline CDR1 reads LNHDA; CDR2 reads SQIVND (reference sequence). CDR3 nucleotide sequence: TGTGCCAGTAGAACCCAGACAGGGGTAAACACCGGGGAGCTGTTTTTT. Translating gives CASRTQTGVNTGELFF.

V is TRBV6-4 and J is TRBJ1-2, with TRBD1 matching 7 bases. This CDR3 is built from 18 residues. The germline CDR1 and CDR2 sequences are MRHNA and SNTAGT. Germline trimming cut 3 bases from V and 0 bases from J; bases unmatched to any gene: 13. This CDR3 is CASSDSSGQQPSNYGYTF. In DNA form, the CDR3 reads TGTGCCAGCAGTGATTCATCGGGACAGCAACCCTCTAACTATGGCTACACCTTC.

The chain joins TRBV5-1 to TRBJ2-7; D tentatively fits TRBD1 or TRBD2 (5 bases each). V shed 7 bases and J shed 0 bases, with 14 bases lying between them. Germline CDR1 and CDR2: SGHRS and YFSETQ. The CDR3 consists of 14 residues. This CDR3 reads CASSAGGSSYEQYF. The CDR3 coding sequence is TGCGCCAGCTCCGCTGGGGGTAGCTCCTACGAGCAGTACTTC.

DNA of the CDR3: TGTGCCAGCAGTTACTCGCGGACAGAGCATGGCTACACCTTC. This codes for CASSYSRTEHGYTF. This chain links TRBV6-6 with TRBJ1-2; perhaps TRBD1 as D (6 bases). Trimming took 0 bases from V and 6 from J, leaving 11 bases between them. The length of the CDR3 is 14 residues. The germline V gene has CDR1 MNHNY and CDR2 SVGAGI (reference sequence).

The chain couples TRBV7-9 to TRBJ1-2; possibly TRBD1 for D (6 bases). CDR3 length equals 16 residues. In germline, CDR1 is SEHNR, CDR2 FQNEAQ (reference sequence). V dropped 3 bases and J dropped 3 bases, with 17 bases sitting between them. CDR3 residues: CASSFSDKQGHYGYTF. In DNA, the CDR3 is TGTGCCAGCAGCTTTTCTGATAAACAGGGTCACTATGGCTACACCTTC.

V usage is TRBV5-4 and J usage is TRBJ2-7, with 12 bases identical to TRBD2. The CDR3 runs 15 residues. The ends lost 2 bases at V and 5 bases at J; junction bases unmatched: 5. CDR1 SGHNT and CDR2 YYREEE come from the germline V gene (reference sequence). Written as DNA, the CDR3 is TGTGCCAGCAGCTTTCCGACTAGCGGGAGCGACGAGCAGTACTTC. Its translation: CASSFPTSGSDEQYF.

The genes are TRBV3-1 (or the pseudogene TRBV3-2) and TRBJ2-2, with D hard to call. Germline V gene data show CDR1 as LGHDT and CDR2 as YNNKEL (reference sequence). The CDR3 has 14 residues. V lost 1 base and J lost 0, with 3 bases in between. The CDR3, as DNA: TGTGCCAGCAGCCAAGTCCCGAACACCGGGGAGCTGTTTTTT. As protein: CASSQVPNTGELFF.

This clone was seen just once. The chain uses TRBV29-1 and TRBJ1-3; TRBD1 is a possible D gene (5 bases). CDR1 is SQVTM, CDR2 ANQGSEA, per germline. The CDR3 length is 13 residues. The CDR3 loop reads CGWGTSSGNTIYF. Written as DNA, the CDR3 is TGCGGATGGGGGACCTCCTCTGGAAACACCATATATTTT.

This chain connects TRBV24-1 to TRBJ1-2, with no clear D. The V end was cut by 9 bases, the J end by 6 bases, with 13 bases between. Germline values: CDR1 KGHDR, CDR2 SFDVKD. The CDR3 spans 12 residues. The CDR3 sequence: CATSERAHGYTF. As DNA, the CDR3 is TGTGCCACCTCCGAGAGGGCGCATGGCTACACCTTC.

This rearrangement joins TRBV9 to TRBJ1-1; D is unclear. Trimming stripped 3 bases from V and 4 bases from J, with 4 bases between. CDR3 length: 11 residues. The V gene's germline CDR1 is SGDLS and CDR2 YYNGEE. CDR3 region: CASSDGTEAFF. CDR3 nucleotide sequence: TGTGCCAGCAGCGATGGCACTGAAGCTTTCTTT.

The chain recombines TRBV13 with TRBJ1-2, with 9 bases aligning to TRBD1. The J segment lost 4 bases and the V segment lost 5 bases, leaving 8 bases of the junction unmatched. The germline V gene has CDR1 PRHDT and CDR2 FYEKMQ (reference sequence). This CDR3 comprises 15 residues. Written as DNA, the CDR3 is TGTGCCAGCAGCCACAACAGGGGGCACGGCTATGGCTACACCTTC. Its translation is CASSHNRGHGYGYTF.

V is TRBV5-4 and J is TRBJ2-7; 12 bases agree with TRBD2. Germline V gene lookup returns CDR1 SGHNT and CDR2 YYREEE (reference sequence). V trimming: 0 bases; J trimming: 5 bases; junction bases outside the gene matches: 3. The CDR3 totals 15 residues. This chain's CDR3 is CASSLGTSGKNEQYF. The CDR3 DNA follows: TGTGCCAGCAGCTTGGGGACTAGCGGGAAAAACGAGCAGTACTTC.

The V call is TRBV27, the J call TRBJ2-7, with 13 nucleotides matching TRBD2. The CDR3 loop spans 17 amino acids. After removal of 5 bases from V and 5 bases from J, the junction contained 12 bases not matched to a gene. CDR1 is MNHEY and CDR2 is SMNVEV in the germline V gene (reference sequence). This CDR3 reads CASSEHRGLAGVNEQYF. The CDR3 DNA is TGTGCCAGCAGTGAGCACCGCGGACTAGCGGGAGTAAACGAGCAGTACTTC.

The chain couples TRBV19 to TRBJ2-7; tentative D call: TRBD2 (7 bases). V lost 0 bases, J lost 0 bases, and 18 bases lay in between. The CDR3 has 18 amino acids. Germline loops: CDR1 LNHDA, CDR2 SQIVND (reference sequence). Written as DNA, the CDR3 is TGTGCCAGTAGTATAGATACTCCTTCGGGGGGCATCTCCTACGAGCAGTACTTC. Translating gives CASSIDTPSGGISYEQYF.

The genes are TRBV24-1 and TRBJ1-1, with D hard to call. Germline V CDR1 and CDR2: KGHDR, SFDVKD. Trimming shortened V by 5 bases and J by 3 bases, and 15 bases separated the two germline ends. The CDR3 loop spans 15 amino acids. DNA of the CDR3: TGTGCCACCAGTGGCAACAGTCGGGTGGACACTGAAGCTTTCTTT. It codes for CATSGNSRVDTEAFF.

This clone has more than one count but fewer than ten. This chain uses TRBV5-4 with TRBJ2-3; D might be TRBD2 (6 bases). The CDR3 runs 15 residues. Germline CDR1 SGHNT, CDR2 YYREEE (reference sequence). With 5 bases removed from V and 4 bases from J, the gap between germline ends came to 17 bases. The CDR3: CASRVGGKLPDTQYF. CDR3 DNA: TGTGCCAGCAGGGTTGGCGGGAAGCTACCAGATACGCAGTATTTT.

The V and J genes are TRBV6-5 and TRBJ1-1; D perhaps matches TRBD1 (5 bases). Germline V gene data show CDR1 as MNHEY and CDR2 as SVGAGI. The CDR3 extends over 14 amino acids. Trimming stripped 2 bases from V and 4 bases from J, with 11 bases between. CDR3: CASSYTEGTTEAFF. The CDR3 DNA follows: TGTGCCAGCAGTTACACGGAGGGGACCACTGAAGCTTTCTTT.

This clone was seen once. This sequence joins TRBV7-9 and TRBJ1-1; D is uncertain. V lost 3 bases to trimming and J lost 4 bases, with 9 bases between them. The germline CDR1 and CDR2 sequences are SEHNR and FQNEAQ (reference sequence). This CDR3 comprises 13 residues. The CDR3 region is CASSFTEATEAFF. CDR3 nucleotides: TGTGCCAGCAGCTTCACGGAGGCCACTGAAGCTTTCTTT.

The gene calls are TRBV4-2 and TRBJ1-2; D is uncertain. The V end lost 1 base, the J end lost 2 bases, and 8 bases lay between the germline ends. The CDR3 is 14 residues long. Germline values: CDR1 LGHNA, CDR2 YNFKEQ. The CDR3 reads CASSQVQTNYGYTF. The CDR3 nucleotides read TGTGCCAGCAGCCAAGTACAGACGAACTATGGCTACACCTTC.

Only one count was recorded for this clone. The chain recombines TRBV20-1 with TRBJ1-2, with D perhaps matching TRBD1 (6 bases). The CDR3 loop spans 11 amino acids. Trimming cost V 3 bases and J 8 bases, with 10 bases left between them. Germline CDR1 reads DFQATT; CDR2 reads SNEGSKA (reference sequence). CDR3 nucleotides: TGCAGTGCTAGGACAGGTGGCGGCTACACCTTC. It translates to CSARTGGGYTF.

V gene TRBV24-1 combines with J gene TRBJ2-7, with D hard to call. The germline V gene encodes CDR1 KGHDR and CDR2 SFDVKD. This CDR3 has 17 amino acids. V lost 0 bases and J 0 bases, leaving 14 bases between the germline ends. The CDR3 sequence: CATSDLVRAEGSYEQYF. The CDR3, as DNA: TGTGCCACCAGTGATTTGGTACGGGCGGAAGGCTCCTACGAGCAGTACTTC.

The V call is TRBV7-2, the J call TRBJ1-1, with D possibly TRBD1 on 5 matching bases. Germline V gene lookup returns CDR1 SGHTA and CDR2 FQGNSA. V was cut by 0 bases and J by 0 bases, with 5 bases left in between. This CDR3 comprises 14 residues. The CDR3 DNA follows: TGTGCCAGCAGCTTAGCGGGGGTGAACACTGAAGCTTTCTTT. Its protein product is CASSLAGVNTEAFF.

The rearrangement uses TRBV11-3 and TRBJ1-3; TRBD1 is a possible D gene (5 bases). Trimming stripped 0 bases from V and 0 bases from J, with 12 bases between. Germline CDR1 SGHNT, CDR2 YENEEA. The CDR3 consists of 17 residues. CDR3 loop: CASSLEPGSVSGNTIYF. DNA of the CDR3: TGTGCCAGCAGCTTAGAACCAGGGAGCGTCTCTGGAAACACCATATATTTT.

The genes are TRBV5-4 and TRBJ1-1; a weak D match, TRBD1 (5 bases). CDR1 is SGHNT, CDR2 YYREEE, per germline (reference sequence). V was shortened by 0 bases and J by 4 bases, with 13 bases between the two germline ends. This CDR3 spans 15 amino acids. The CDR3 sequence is CASSLGGTGFTEAFF. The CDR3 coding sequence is TGTGCCAGCAGCTTGGGGGGGACGGGATTCACTGAAGCTTTCTTT.

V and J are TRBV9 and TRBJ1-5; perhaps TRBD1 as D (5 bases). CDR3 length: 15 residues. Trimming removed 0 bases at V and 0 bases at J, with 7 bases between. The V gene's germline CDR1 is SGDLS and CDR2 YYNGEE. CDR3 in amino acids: CASSVGGASNQPQHF. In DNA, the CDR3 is TGTGCCAGCAGCGTAGGAGGGGCTAGCAATCAGCCCCAGCATTTT.

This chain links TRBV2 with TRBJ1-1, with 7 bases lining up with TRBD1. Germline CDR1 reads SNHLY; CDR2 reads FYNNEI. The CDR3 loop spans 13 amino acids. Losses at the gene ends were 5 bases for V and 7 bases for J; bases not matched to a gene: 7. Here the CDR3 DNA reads TGTGCCAGCAGTTCGCGACAGGGCGGTGAAGCTTTCTTT. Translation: CASSSRQGGEAFF.

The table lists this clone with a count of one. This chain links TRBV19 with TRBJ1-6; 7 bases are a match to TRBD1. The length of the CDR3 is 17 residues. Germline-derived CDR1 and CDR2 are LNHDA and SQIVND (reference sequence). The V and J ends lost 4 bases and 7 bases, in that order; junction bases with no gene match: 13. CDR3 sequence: CASSTTSGVQGNSPLHF. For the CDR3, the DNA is TGTGCCAGTAGTACCACCTCGGGGGTACAGGGGAATTCACCCCTCCACTTT.

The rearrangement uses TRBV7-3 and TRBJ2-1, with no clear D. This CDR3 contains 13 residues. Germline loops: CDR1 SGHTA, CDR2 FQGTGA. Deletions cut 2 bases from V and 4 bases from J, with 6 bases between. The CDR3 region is CASSLVRYNEQFF. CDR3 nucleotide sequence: TGTGCCAGCAGCTTAGTACGGTACAATGAGCAGTTCTTC.

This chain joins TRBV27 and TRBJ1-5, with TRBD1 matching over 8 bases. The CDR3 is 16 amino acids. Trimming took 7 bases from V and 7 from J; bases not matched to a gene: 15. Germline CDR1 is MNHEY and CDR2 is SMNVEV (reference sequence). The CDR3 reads CASNLRAGGAGQPQHF. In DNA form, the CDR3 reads TGTGCCAGCAACCTCCGGGCAGGGGGCGCGGGGCAGCCCCAGCATTTT.

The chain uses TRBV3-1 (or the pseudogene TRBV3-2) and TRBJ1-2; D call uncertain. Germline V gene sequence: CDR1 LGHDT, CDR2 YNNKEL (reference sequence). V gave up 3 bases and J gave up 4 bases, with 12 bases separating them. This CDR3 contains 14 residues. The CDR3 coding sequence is TGTGCCAGCAGCCACAATGGGGAGCGCTATGGCTACACCTTC. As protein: CASSHNGERYGYTF.